The 19 T cell receptor beta chains below come from one sample, sequenced in a study of blood T cell repertoires in COVID-19 (dated by TCRdb to 2020 to 2022). The library was generated by the immunoSEQ multiplex PCR assay. TCRdb provides this immuneACCESS table in a form limited to in-frame rearrangements. Some clones are lacking; in checked studies, under half of them reflect an unresolved V gene, and why the rest are absent is not known. Here the sample has about 380,000 clones; about 90% occur a single time. The ten most abundant clones make up more than 0.95% of the sample. The sequenced sample was peripheral blood. Source of these receptors: a man in his forties with acute or convalescent COVID-19.

In its sample, this clone was seen once. The chain links TRBV6-6 to TRBJ1-2; D is perhaps TRBD1 (5 bases). The CDR3 extends over 14 amino acids. CDR1 MNHNY and CDR2 SVGAGI come from the germline V gene (reference sequence). Trimming removed 0 bases at V and 6 bases at J, with 11 bases between. CDR3 nucleotide sequence: TGTGCCAGCAGTTACTCGCGGGACGCCGATGGCTACACCTTC. Protein: CASSYSRDADGYTF.

The chain couples TRBV30 to TRBJ1-5; D is unresolved. CDR3 length equals 16 residues. V was cut by 2 bases and J by 6 bases, with 20 bases left in between. Germline V lookup: CDR1 GTSNPN, CDR2 SVGIG (reference sequence). CDR3 sequence reads: CAWSLPRFRIGQPQHF. CDR3 bases: TGTGCCTGGAGTCTTCCTAGGTTCCGAATTGGTCAGCCCCAGCATTTT.

The genes are TRBV11-3 and TRBJ2-3, with 8 nucleotides matching TRBD1. Per germline, CDR1 SGHNT and CDR2 YENEEA. The ends lost 5 bases at V and 3 bases at J; junction bases unmatched: 7. The CDR3 loop spans 15 amino acids. This CDR3 reads CASSPTGEKTDTQYF. The CDR3 bases are TGTGCCAGCAGCCCGACAGGGGAAAAGACAGATACGCAGTATTTT. Together with reference TRBV11-3 and TRBJ2-3, the CDR3 gives the full variable domain: EAGVVQSPRYKIIEKKQPVAFWCNPISGHNTLYWYLQNLGQGPELLIRYENEEAVDDSQLPKDRFSAERLKGVDSTLKIQPAELGDSAVYLCASSPTGEKTDTQYFGPGTRLTVL.

This chain links TRBV9 with TRBJ2-7; a weak D match, TRBD2 (6 bases). Trimming took off 0 bases at V and 9 bases at J, with 13 bases between the two ends. The germline V gene encodes CDR1 SGDLS and CDR2 YYNGEE. The CDR3 spans 13 residues. The CDR3 coding sequence is TGTGCCAGCAGCGTAGACCCGCAGGGAGGGCAGTACTTC. Its protein is CASSVDPQGGQYF.

The gene calls are TRBV27 and TRBJ1-6; D remains unclear. V lost 2 bases and J 7 bases, leaving 15 bases between the germline ends. CDR1 and CDR2 (germline): MNHEY, SMNVEV (reference sequence). The CDR3 runs to 16 residues. For the CDR3, the DNA is TGTGCCAGCAGTTTAGTCACCCCCGGTGAGAATTCACCCCTCCACTTT. The encoded protein is CASSLVTPGENSPLHF.

The chain uses TRBV19 and TRBJ2-5; 11 bases map to TRBD2. With V trimmed by 2 bases and J by 5 bases, 19 bases remained unmatched. CDR1 is LNHDA and CDR2 is SQIVND in the germline V gene (reference sequence). The CDR3 extends over 20 amino acids. CDR3 sequence (DNA): TGTGCCAGTAGTATAAGTAGGGACAGGACGACTAGCGGGGACGGGGAGACCCAGTACTTC. This gives the protein CASSISRDRTTSGDGETQYF.

The V gene is TRBV7-9, the J gene TRBJ2-1; 10 bases match TRBD1. V shed 4 bases, J shed 6 bases, and the junction held 0 bases outside the gene matches. Germline CDR1 reads SEHNR; CDR2 reads FQNEAQ (reference sequence). The CDR3 covers 13 residues. DNA of the CDR3: TGTGCCAGCAGCTGGACAGGGGGCAATGAGCAGTTCTTC. It yields the protein CASSWTGGNEQFF. The variable domain in full, with the rest retrieved from reference TRBV7-9 and TRBJ2-1, is DTGVSQNPRHKITKRGQNVTFRCDPISEHNRLYWYRQTLGQGPEFLTYFQNEAQLEKSRLLSDRFSAERPKGSFSTLEIQRTEQGDSAMYLCASSWTGGNEQFFGPGTRLTVL.

V gene TRBV5-5 combines with J gene TRBJ2-5, with D possibly matching TRBD2 (6 bases). Germline CDR1 and CDR2: SGHKS and YYEKEE (reference sequence). This CDR3 has 15 amino acids. V lost 0 bases and J 4 bases, leaving 13 bases between the germline ends. CDR3 loop: CASSLAPEGSETQYF. The DNA for the CDR3 is TGTGCCAGCAGCTTGGCCCCGGAGGGGTCAGAGACCCAGTACTTC.

The CDR3 sequence: CASSQGVTGGFGNTIYF. CDR3 in DNA: TGCGCCAGCAGCCAAGGGGTGACAGGGGGCTTTGGAAACACCATATATTTT. The rearrangement links TRBV4-1 to TRBJ1-3; TRBD1 aligns across 10 bases. V lost 1 base, J lost 3 bases, and 6 bases stayed unmatched. Germline CDR1 is MGHRA and CDR2 is YSYEKL. There are 17 residues in the CDR3.

The rearrangement uses TRBV3-1 (or the pseudogene TRBV3-2) and TRBJ1-2; 7 positions match TRBD1. The junction had 8 bases not matched to a gene; V was cut back by 4 bases and J by 3 bases. The CDR3 consists of 15 residues. Germline V gene sequence: CDR1 LGHDT, CDR2 YNNKEL (reference sequence). Here the CDR3 DNA reads TGTGCCAGCAGCCGCACAGGGGTGGTTGACTATGGCTACACCTTC. Its protein product is CASSRTGVVDYGYTF.

The chain joins TRBV12-3 or TRBV12-4 to TRBJ1-1; no clear D gene. The CDR3 runs 12 residues. Trimming shortened V by 8 bases and J by 0 bases, and 7 bases separated the two germline ends. CDR3 sequence reads: CASGAMNTEAFF. In nucleotides, the CDR3 is TGTGCCAGCGGAGCAATGAACACTGAAGCTTTCTTT.

CDR3 sequence: CASSYNTGSHEQYF. CDR3 nucleotide sequence: TGTGCCAGCAGCTATAACACCGGGAGCCACGAGCAGTACTTC. The rearrangement joins TRBV28 to TRBJ2-7; the D gene is possibly TRBD2 (6 bases). The V end was cut by 6 bases, the J end by 5 bases, with 17 bases between. Germline-derived CDR1 and CDR2 are MDHEN and SYDVKM. The CDR3 is made up of 14 amino acids.

V and J are TRBV9 and TRBJ2-2; D call uncertain. Trimming took off 2 bases at V and 3 bases at J, with 8 bases between the two ends. The CDR3 has 14 residues. Germline loops: CDR1 SGDLS, CDR2 YYNGEE. The CDR3 sequence is CASSVRVYTGELFF. CDR3 nucleotides: TGTGCCAGCAGCGTTCGAGTATACACCGGGGAGCTGTTTTTT.

The V gene is TRBV19, the J gene TRBJ1-1; D unresolved. This CDR3 spans 8 amino acids. V shed 10 bases and J shed 11 bases, with 8 bases lying between them. Germline V lookup: CDR1 LNHDA, CDR2 SQIVND (reference sequence). The CDR3 nucleotides read TGTGCCACTCTACCCGCTTTCTTT. This gives the protein CATLPAFF.

The chain recombines TRBV4-3 with TRBJ2-7; perhaps TRBD2 as D (5 bases). V lost 0 bases, J lost 7 bases, and 10 bases lay in between. CDR3 length equals 13 residues. Per the germline V gene, CDR1 is LGHNA and CDR2 is YSLEER. CDR3 in amino acids: CASSQDIGVEQYF. CDR3 coding DNA: TGCGCCAGCAGCCAAGATATCGGGGTGGAGCAGTACTTC.

The rearrangement joins TRBV19 to TRBJ2-3; unclear D gene. Germline V CDR1 and CDR2: LNHDA, SQIVND (reference sequence). V was trimmed by 3 bases and J by 5 bases, leaving 3 bases between them. The CDR3 is 11 amino acids. CDR3 amino acids: CASSILDTQYF. The CDR3 DNA reads as TGTGCCAGTAGTATTCTAGATACGCAGTATTTT.

J is TRBJ2-1 and V is TRBV24-1; 9 bases line up with TRBD1. CDR1 and CDR2 (germline): KGHDR, SFDVKD. V shed 2 bases and J 3 bases; nucleotides not matched to a gene: 7. The CDR3 totals 17 residues. DNA for the CDR3: TGTGCCACCAGTGATTCCAGGACAGGGGCAAGCTACAATGAGCAGTTCTTC. Translating it yields CATSDSRTGASYNEQFF.

This sequence joins TRBV30 and TRBJ1-1; 8 nucleotides match TRBD1. Unmatched junction bases numbered 10, after V lost 3 bases and J lost 4 bases. The germline V gene has CDR1 GTSNPN and CDR2 SVGIG (reference sequence). The CDR3 runs to 15 residues. The chain's CDR3 is CAWSPPRTGITEAFF. The CDR3 nucleotides read TGTGCCTGGAGCCCTCCCCGGACAGGGATCACTGAAGCTTTCTTT.

The J gene is TRBJ1-6, the V gene TRBV6-1, with 8 bases that match TRBD1. The length of the CDR3 is 14 residues. The V and J ends lost 3 bases and 10 bases, in that order; junction bases with no gene match: 5. The V gene's germline CDR1 is MNHNS and CDR2 SASEGT. The CDR3 bases are TGTGCCAGCAGTGAGGGCAGGGGGCAATCACCCCTCCACTTT. Translated: CASSEGRGQSPLHF.